The 11 T cell receptor beta chains below come from one sample, sequenced in a study of blood T cell repertoires in COVID-19. The method was immunoSEQ multiplex PCR; TCRdb's version includes in-frame clones alone and lacks a portion of them. This sample yields approximately 82,000 clones, of which 85% are seen a single time; 10% to 15% belongs to the top ten. Source material: peripheral blood. These receptor sequences come from a woman between 70 and 85 years old with active or convalescent COVID-19.

The chain employs TRBV5-4 and TRBJ2-5; D perhaps matches TRBD1 (5 bases). V shed 4 bases and J shed 4 bases, with 14 bases lying between them. The CDR3 is 14 amino acids. CDR1 is SGHNT and CDR2 is YYREEE in the germline V gene (reference sequence). CDR3 amino acids: CASSPVQGAETQYF. The DNA of the CDR3 is TGTGCCAGCAGCCCCGTCCAGGGTGCAGAGACCCAGTACTTC.

This chain links TRBV29-1 with TRBJ1-2; D is unresolved. The CDR3 runs to 14 residues. Germline V lookup: CDR1 SQVTM, CDR2 ANQGSEA. With 0 bases removed from V and 5 bases from J, the gap between germline ends came to 13 bases. Written as DNA, the CDR3 is TGCAGCGTTGAAGAGAACATCAAAACGTATGGCTACACCTTC. Translated, it gives CSVEENIKTYGYTF.

The chain is built from TRBV27 and TRBJ1-5; D is possibly TRBD1 (5 bases). The CDR3 runs to 14 residues. Trimming cost V 4 bases and J 3 bases, with 10 bases left between them. The germline V gene has CDR1 MNHEY and CDR2 SMNVEV (reference sequence). The CDR3 sequence: CASSSGLANQPQHF. CDR3 nucleotides: TGTGCCAGCAGTTCGGGACTTGCCAATCAGCCCCAGCATTTT.

The chain employs TRBV5-4 and TRBJ2-2; 11 bases line up with TRBD2. V gave up 4 bases and J gave up 2 bases; unmatched junction bases: 4. Looked up from germline, CDR1 is SGHNT and CDR2 is YYREEE (reference sequence). The CDR3 totals 16 residues. The DNA for the CDR3 is TGTGCCAGCAGCGCTAGCGGGGGGAGAAACACCGGGGAGCTGTTTTTT. Translation: CASSASGGRNTGELFF.

This clone occurred once. The rearrangement joins TRBV7-8 to TRBJ2-7; possible D gene TRBD1, 6 bases. CDR1 and CDR2 from the germline V gene are SGHVS and FQNEAQ. The V gene lost 3 bases and the J gene lost 2 bases, with 8 bases spanning the gap. The CDR3 extends over 13 amino acids. The DNA for the CDR3 is TGTGCCAGCAGCTTGGACAGAACCTACGAGCAGTACTTC. Its protein is CASSLDRTYEQYF.

This clone turned up a few times. V gene TRBV27 combines with J gene TRBJ1-5; tentative D call: TRBD1 (5 bases). The CDR3 is 15 amino acids. Germline V gene sequence: CDR1 MNHEY, CDR2 SMNVEV (reference sequence). V dropped 1 base and J dropped 5 bases, with 12 bases sitting between them. CDR3 nucleotide sequence: TGTGCCAGCAGTTTATGGGGGGGTCTCGATCAGCCCCAGCATTTT. This translates into CASSLWGGLDQPQHF.

The chain carries TRBV5-6 and TRBJ2-3, with 10 bases aligning to TRBD1. The V gene's germline CDR1 is SGHDT and CDR2 YYEEEE. The V and J ends lost 4 bases and 4 bases, in that order; junction bases with no gene match: 9. The CDR3 spans 16 residues. DNA of the CDR3: TGTGCCAGCAGCCTGACCGGACAGGGGGGAGCAGATACGCAGTATTTT. It is translated as CASSLTGQGGADTQYF.

The rearrangement joins TRBV3-1 (or the pseudogene TRBV3-2) to TRBJ2-1; 15 bases match TRBD2. CDR3 length equals 20 residues. From germline, CDR1 is LGHDT and CDR2 YNNKEL (reference sequence). With 3 bases clipped from V and 1 base from J, the junction kept 10 bases outside the gene matches. The CDR3, as DNA: TGTGCCAGCAGCCACCTCAGGACTAGCGGGGGGGTAATTTCCTACAATGAGCAGTTCTTC. The encoded protein is CASSHLRTSGGVISYNEQFF.

The gene calls are TRBV27 and TRBJ2-2; 9 nucleotides align to TRBD1. This CDR3 spans 16 amino acids. Germline-derived CDR1 and CDR2 are MNHEY and SMNVEV (reference sequence). The junction had 8 bases not matched to a gene; V was cut back by 5 bases and J by 4 bases. The DNA for the CDR3 is TGTGCCAGCAGTACTCAAGACAGGGGGGTCACCGGGGAGCTGTTTTTT. It yields the protein CASSTQDRGVTGELFF.

J is TRBJ1-4 and V is TRBV28, with 9 nucleotides matching TRBD1. From germline, CDR1 is MDHEN and CDR2 SYDVKM. The J segment lost 7 bases and the V segment lost 3 bases, leaving 15 bases of the junction unmatched. This CDR3 has 18 residues. CDR3 in amino acids: CASSFKGGTGRRVEKLFF. CDR3 nucleotide sequence: TGTGCCAGCAGTTTTAAGGGAGGGACAGGGAGGCGAGTTGAAAAACTGTTTTTT.

The V gene is TRBV2, the J gene TRBJ2-5, with 10 bases that match TRBD2. Germline-derived CDR1 and CDR2 are SNHLY and FYNNEI. V shed 3 bases and J 0 bases; nucleotides not matched to a gene: 4. This CDR3 comprises 16 residues. The DNA for the CDR3 is TGTGCCAGCAGTGAGACTAGCGGGTGGTACCAAGAGACCCAGTACTTC. Translated: CASSETSGWYQETQYF.